The entry below gives a single T cell receptor (beta chain) sequence along with its context. Its target is unknown. Cultured CD4+ T-cell DNA underwent Oncomine TCR Beta short-read sequencing. Cultures of CD4+ T cells served as the source for extracting genomic DNA. TCRdb fed the PCR reads into MiXCR, producing one record per CDR3 protein. The sample records tens of thousands of distinct CDR3 sequences, 42% being singletons. Time point meaning: late sampling 161 to 241 days after vaccination in a few convalescent patients. This sample's treatment: roughly 10-day PBMC culture with coronavirus spike peptide pools or control peptides (ViraFEST assay). Positive PCR dates ranged from March to December 2020; these dates predated US Alpha, Beta and Delta variants. Both day 3 and day 7 involved replacing half of the medium with fresh IL-2 medium. The sample is drawn from a study of vaccination and CD4 T cells after COVID-19.

The input for sequencing was CD4+ T cells from blood, cultured in vitro, taken about 7 months after SARS-CoV-2 vaccination. The clonotype comes from a human donor who had recovered from COVID-19.

The DNA for the CDR3 is TGTGCCAGTAGTATCGGCACTCAGTGGCAGTTCTTC. Residues: CASSIGTQWQFF. The gene calls are TRBV19 and TRBJ2-1; D remains unclear. The CDR3 consists of 12 residues. V was shortened by 3 bases and J by 12 bases, with 12 bases between the two germline ends. CDR1 LNHDA and CDR2 SQIVND come from the germline V gene (reference sequence).